This T cell receptor beta chain stems from a study of molecular identifiers for immune sequencing clone quantification. Overall study context: In the replicates, RNA derived from roughly 20,000 or 100,000 naive CD8 cells was divided into five parts, and four were sequenced. Study-level findings and limits: Clonotypes topping 20 RNA copies carried over 98% of effector molecules but under 1% of naive ones. Spike-in Jurkat TCR RNA from a single cell reportedly registered among about a million naive cells.

TCRdb reprocessed the PCR reads via MiXCR and lists one record per CDR3 protein. The sample lists approximately 20,000 distinct CDR3 sequences, roughly 22% occurring once. Researchers sorted naive CD8 T cells as cells that were CD8+CD4-CCR7+CD45RA+. Turning to this clonotype: The antigen remains undetermined.

The receptor was derived from a human donor in good health. Some libraries in this study had Jurkat cell RNA spiked in. Sequenced input: naive CD8+ T cells from blood, with Jurkat cell RNA spiked in. The subset: FACS-sorted CD8+CD4-CCR7+CD45RA+ naive T cells.

The CDR3 DNA follows: TGTGCCAGCTCTTCATGGACTAGCGGAACTCCCTCCTACGAGCAGTACTTC. This gives the protein CASSSWTSGTPSYEQYF. The V and J genes are TRBV2 and TRBJ2-7; 10 bases align to TRBD2. Germline V CDR1 and CDR2: SNHLY, FYNNEI. CDR3 length equals 17 residues. V trimming: 8 bases; J trimming: 0 bases; junction bases outside the gene matches: 13.